The clone carrying this TCR beta chain has only a few counts. Its antigen is undetermined. The record originates from a study of radiation and T cells in renal cell carcinoma. Study-wide background: Nephrectomy followed 15 Gy stereotactic body radiation by 4 weeks. Study conclusions and caveats: Top tumor clonotypes rose in blood 2 weeks post-radiation, then contracted.

Assay used: immunoSEQ multiplex PCR; TCRdb lists only in-frame clones, some missing. The sample lists about 130,000 clones; about 88% were seen once. Time point given: baseline pretreatment blood. Treatment given: 15 Gy SBRT to primary tumor, nephrectomy 4 weeks later. This material consisted of blood, taken from a patient whose treatment included radiotherapy and nephrectomy. The clonotype was recovered from a woman aged 50 to 60 with renal cell carcinoma.

CDR3 amino acids: CASSVGTGGDQPQHF. Here the CDR3 DNA reads TGTGCCAGCTCAGTAGGGACAGGTGGGGATCAGCCCCAGCATTTT. The V and J genes are TRBV18 and TRBJ1-5; 8 nucleotides agree with TRBD1. Germline lookup yields CDR1 KGHSH and CDR2 LQKENI. The length of the CDR3 is 15 residues. J gave up 5 bases and V 5 bases, and 8 bases lay outside the gene matches.